These 2 T cell receptor beta chains share one sample of origin, sequenced in a study of blood T cell repertoires in COVID-19. Generated by immunoSEQ multiplex PCR, the TCRdb table keeps only in-frame clones and is missing some. The data show 75,000 to 95,000 clones, with 70% to 90% seen just once and 4.6% held by the top ten. The sequenced material came from peripheral blood. The receptors come from a man aged 50 to 59 with active COVID-19.

The V and J genes are TRBV5-5 and TRBJ1-2; the D gene is possibly TRBD1 (5 bases). Trimming took 5 bases from V and 1 from J, leaving 12 bases between them. The CDR3 loop spans 14 amino acids. Germline loops: CDR1 SGHKS, CDR2 YYEKEE (reference sequence). The CDR3 spells CASSPPQGNYGYTF. The CDR3 bases are TGTGCCAGCAGTCCACCCCAGGGTAACTATGGCTACACCTTC.

CDR3 amino acids: CASRARQGNNEKLFF. CDR3 coding DNA: TGTGCCAGTCGAGCTCGACAGGGGAATAATGAAAAACTGTTTTTT. The V gene is TRBV19, the J gene TRBJ1-4; 8 positions match TRBD1. This CDR3 contains 15 residues. Germline CDR1 is LNHDA and CDR2 is SQIVND (reference sequence). V shed 8 bases and J 4 bases; nucleotides not matched to a gene: 9.